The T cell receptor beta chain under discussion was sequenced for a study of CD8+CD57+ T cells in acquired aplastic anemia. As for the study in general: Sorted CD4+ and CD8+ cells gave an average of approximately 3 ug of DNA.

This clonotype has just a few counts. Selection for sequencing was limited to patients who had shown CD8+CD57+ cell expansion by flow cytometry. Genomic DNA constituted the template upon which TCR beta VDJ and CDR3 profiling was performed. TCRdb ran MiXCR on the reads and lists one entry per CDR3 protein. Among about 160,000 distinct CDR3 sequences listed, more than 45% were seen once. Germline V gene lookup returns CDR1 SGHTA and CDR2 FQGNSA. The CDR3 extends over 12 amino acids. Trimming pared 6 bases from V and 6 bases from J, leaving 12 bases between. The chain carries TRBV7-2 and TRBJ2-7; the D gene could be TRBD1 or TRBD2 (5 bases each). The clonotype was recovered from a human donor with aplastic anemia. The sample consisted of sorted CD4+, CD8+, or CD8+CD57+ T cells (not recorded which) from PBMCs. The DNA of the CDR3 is TGTGCCAGCAGAGAGGGGTTTGGCGAGCAGTACTTC. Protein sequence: CASREGFGEQYF.